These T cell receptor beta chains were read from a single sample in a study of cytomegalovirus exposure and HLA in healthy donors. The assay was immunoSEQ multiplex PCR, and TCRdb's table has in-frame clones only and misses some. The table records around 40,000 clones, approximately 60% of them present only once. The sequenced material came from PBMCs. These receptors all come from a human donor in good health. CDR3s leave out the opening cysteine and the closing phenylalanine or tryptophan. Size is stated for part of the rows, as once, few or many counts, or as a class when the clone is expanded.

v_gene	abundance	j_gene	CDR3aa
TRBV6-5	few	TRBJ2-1	ASSYEGSRNEQF
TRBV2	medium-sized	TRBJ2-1	ASSDAANEQF
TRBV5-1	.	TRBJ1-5	ASSEWDSKNQPQH
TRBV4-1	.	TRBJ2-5	ASSRALQETQY
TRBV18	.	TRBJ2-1	ASSIPTGGRDEQF
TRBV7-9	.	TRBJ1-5	ASSLGQTYSNQPQH
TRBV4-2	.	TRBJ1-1	ASSQARGAGTEAF
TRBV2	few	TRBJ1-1	ASSGQGRTMGAF
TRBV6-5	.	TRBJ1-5	ASSRQGRTQPQH
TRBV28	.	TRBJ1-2	ASSPPGQSYNYGYT
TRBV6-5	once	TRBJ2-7	ATYFPGAYEQY
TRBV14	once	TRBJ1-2	ASSSSRGFGYYGYT
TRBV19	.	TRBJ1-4	ASETGMNEKLF
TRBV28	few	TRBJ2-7	ASSLGGTYEQY
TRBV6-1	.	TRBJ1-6	ASMGGGAYSPLH
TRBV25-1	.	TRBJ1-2	ASSESGANYGYT
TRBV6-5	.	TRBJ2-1	ASTRGGLGYNEQF
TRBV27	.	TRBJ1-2	ASSTRGHYGYT
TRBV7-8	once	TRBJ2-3	ASSRLGQVTDTQY
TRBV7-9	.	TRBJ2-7	ASSFGQGVQHEQY
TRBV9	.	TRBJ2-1	ASSVQGSYNEQF
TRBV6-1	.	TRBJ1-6	ASSEVAGTSPLH
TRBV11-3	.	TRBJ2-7	ASSLEGQAAAYEQY
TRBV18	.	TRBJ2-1	ASSPRQRYNEQF
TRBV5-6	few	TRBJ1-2	ASRSTGAKAYGYT
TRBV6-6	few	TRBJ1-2	ASSYNREGYT
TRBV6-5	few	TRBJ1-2	ASSSGQGTDGYT
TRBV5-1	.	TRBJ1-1	ASSAQGNTEAF
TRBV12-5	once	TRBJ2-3	ASGPRINTDTQY
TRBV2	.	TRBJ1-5	ASTQGHNQPQH
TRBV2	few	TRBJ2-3	ASSVGVSGDTQY
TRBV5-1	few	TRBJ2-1	ASSLSGGATNEQF
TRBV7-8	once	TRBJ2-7	ASSSPGAGTYEQY
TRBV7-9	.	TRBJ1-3	ASSWMGGGNTIY
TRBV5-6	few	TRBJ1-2	ASSSAQGSHYGYT
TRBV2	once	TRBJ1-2	ASMGRAYGYT
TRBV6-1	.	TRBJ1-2	ASSEAPGGYGYT
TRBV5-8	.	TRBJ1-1	ASSYGVYTEAF
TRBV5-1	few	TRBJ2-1	ASRTILAGADEQF
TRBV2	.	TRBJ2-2	ASHGEAVTGELF
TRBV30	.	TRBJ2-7	AWSVTGGPHYEQY
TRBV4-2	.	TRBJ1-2	ASSQRSGYT
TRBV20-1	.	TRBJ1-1	SAYRAEAF
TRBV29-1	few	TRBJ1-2	SDLLDSNYGYT
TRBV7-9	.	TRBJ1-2	ASSSPRNYGYT
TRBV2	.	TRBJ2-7	ASTRQGEGYEQY
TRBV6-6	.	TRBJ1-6	ASSYKDRPLH
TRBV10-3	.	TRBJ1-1	AISEGGTEAF
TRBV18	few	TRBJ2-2	ASSPPTSLGELF
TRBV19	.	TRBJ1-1	ASAPRQNTEAF
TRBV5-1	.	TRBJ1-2	ASSSTGLDGYT
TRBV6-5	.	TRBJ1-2	ASSSTTGGNYGYT
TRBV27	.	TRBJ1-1	ASRHRGLWAEAF
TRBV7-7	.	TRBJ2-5	ASSLGGTSYQETQY
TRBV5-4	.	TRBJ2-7	ASSRQGEQY
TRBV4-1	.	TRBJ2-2	ASSQEWKETGELF